Shown below are 2 T cell receptor beta chains from a single sample sequenced in a study of identifying expanded T cells in peripheral blood. Sequenced by immunoSEQ multiplex PCR; TCRdb stores in-frame clones only, minus some. The sample carries about 130,000 clones, about 88% recorded once. Material: blood. The receptors come from a person between 18 and 69 years old in good health.

This clone is a singleton in its sample. The chain uses TRBV28 and TRBJ2-7; tentatively, D is TRBD1 or TRBD2 (6 bases each). V gave up 3 bases and J gave up 6 bases, with 15 bases separating them. Germline assignment: CDR1 MDHEN and CDR2 SYDVKM. The CDR3 runs to 14 residues. The CDR3 coding sequence is TGTGCCAGCAGTTTCCTCGGGGGCGAGGGCGAGCAGTACTTC. Its protein is CASSFLGGEGEQYF.

The J gene is TRBJ1-1, the V gene TRBV20-1, with D possibly TRBD1 on 5 matching bases. The germline gives CDR1 DFQATT, CDR2 SNEGSKA (reference sequence). The V and J ends lost 1 base and 7 bases respectively, with 7 bases between them. The CDR3 runs to 11 residues. In DNA form, the CDR3 reads TGCAGTGCTAGAGGACAGCGTGAAGCTTTCTTT. Its protein is CSARGQREAFF.